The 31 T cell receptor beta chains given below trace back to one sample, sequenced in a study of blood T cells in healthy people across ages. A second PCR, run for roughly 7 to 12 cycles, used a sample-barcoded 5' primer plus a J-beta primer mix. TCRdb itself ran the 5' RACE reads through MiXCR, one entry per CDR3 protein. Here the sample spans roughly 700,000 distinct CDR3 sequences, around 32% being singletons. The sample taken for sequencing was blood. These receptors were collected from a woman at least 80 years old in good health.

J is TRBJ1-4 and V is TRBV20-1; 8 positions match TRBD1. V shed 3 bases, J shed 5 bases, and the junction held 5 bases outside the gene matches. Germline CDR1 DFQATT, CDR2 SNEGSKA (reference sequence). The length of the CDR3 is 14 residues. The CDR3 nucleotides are TGCAGTGCTAGCTCCGGGACAGGCAATGAAAAACTGTTTTTT. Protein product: CSASSGTGNEKLFF.

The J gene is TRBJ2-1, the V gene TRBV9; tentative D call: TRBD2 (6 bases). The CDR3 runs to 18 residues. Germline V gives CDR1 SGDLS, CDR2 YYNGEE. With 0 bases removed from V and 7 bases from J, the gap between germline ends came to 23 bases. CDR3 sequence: CASSVAPFGTQPWNEQFF. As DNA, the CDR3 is TGTGCCAGCAGCGTAGCTCCTTTCGGGACTCAACCTTGGAATGAGCAGTTCTTC.

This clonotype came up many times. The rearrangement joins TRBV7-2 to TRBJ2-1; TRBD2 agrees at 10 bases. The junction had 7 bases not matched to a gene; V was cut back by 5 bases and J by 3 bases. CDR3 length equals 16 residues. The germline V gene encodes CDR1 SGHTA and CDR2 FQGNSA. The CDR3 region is CASSTQAGGLYNEQFF. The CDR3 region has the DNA TGTGCCAGCAGCACACAAGCGGGGGGGCTCTACAATGAGCAGTTCTTC.

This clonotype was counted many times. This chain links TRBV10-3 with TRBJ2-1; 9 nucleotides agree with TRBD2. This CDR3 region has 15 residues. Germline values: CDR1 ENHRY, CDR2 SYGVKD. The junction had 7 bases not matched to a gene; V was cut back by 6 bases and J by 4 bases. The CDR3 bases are TGTGCCATCAGGGGTAGCGGGGGTTCTTACAATGAGCAGTTCTTC. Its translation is CAIRGSGGSYNEQFF.

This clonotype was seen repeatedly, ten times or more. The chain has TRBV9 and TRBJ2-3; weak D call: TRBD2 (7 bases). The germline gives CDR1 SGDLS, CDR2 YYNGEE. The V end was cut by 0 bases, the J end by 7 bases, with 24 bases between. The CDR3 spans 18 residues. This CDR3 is CASSVGSGPGGQRNTQYF. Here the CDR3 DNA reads TGTGCCAGCAGCGTAGGCTCCGGACCGGGGGGCCAACGTAATACGCAGTATTTT.

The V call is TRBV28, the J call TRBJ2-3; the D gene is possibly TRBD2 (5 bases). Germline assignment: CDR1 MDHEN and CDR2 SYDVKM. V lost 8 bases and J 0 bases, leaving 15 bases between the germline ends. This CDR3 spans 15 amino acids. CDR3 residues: CASLLGSTSTDTQYF. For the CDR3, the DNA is TGTGCCAGCTTGCTTGGGAGCACTAGCACAGATACGCAGTATTTT.

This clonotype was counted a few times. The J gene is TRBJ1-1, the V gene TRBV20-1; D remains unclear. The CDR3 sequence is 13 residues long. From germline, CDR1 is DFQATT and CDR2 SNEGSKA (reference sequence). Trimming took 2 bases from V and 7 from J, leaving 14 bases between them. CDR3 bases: TGCAGTGCTAGAAAAGAAGGGTTCGGTGAAGCTTTCTTT. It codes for CSARKEGFGEAFF.

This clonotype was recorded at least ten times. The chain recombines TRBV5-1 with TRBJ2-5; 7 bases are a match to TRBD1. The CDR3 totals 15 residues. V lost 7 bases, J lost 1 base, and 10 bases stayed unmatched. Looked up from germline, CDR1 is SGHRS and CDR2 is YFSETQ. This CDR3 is CASGISGQIQETQYF. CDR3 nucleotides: TGCGCCAGCGGAATATCGGGACAGATCCAAGAGACCCAGTACTTC.

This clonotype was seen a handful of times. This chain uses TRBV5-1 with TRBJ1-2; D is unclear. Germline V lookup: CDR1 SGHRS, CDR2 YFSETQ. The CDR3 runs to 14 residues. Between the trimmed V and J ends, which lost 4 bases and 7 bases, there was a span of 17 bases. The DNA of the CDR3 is TGCGCCAGCAGCGACCCGGGAAGGGAGGGTGGCTACACCTTC. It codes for CASSDPGREGGYTF.

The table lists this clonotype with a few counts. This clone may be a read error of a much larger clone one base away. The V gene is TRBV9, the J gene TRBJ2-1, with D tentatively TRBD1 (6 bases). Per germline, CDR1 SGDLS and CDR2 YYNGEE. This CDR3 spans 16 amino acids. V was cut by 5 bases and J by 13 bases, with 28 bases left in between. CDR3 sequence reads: CASSGGLGPTRETQFF. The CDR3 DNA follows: TGTGCCAGCAGTGGGGGCCTAGGACCAACTAGGGAGACCCAGTTCTTC.

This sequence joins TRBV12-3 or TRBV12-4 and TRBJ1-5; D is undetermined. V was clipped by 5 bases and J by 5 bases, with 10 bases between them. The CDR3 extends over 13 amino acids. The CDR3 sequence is CASSPRQDQPQHF. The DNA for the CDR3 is TGTGCCAGCAGTCCAAGACAAGATCAGCCCCAGCATTTT.

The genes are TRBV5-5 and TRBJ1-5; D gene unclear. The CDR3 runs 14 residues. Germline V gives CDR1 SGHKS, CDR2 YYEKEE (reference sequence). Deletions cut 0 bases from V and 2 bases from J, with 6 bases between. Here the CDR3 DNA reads TGTGCCAGCAGCTTGGCCACAGGCAATCAGCCCCAGCATTTT. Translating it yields CASSLATGNQPQHF.

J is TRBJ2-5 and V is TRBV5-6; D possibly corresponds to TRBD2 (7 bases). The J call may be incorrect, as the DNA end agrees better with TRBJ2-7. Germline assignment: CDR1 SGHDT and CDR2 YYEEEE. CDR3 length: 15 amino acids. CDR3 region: CASSLKGGRVYEQYF. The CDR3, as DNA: TGTGCCAGCAGCTTGAAGGGGGGGCGCGTATACGAGCAGTACTTC.

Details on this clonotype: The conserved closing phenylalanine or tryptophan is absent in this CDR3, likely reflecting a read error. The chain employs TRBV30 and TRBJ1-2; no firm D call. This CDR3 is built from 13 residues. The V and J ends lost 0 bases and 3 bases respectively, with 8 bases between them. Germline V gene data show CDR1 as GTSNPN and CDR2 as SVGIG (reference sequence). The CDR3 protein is CAWSVGRDYGYTC. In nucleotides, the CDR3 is TGTGCCTGGAGTGTCGGACGCGACTATGGCTACACCTGC.

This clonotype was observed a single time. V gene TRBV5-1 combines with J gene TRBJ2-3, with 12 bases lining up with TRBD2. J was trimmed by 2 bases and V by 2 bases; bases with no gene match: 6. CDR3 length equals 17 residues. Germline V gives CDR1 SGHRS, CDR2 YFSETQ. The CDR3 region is CASSFGLAGPNTDTQYF. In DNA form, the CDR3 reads TGCGCCAGCAGCTTTGGACTAGCGGGGCCAAACACAGATACGCAGTATTTT. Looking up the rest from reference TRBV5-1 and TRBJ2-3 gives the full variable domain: KAGVTQTPRYLIKTRGQQVTLSCSPISGHRSVSWYQQTPGQGLQFLFEYFSETQRNKGNFPGRFSGRQFSNSRSEMNVSTLELGDSALYLCASSFGLAGPNTDTQYFGPGTRLTVL.

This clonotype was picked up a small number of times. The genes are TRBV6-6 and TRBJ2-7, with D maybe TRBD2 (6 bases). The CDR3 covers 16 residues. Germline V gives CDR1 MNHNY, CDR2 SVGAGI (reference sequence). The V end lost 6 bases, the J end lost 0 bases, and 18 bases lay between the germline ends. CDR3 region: CASRSYPSGGSYEQYF. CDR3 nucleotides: TGTGCCAGCAGATCCTATCCCTCCGGGGGCTCCTACGAGCAGTACTTC.

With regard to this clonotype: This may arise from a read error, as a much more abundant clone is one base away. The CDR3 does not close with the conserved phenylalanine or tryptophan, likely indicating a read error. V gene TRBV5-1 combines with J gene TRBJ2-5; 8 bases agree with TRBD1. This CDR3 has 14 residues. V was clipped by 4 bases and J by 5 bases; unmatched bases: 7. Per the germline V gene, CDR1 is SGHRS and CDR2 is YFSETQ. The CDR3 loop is CASSHQGAGETQYI. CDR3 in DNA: TGCGCCAGCAGCCATCAGGGGGCTGGGGAGACCCAGTACATC.

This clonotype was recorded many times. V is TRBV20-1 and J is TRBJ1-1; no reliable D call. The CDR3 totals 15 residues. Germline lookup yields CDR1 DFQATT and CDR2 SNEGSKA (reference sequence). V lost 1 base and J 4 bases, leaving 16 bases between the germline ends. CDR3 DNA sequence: TGCAGTGCTAGAGTCCCGGGCGGGCCGGGCACTGAAGCTTTCTTT. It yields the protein CSARVPGGPGTEAFF.

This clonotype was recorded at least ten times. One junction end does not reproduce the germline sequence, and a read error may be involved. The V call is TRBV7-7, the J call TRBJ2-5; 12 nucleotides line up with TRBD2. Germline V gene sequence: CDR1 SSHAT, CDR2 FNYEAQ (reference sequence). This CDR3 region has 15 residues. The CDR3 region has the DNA TGTGCTAGCAGCAAAGGACTAGCGGGGAGGGAGACCCAGTACTTC. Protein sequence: CASSKGLAGRETQYF.

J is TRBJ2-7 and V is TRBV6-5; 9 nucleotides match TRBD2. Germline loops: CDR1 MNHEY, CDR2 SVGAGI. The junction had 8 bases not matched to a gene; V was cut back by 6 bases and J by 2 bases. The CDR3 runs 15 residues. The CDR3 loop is CASSLAGGITYEQYF. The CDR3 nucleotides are TGTGCCAGCAGCCTGGCGGGAGGGATCACCTACGAGCAGTACTTC.

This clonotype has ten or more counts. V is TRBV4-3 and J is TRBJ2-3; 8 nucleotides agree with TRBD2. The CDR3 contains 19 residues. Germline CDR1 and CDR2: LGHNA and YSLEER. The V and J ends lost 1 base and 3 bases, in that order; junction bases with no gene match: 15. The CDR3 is CASSQGPAGELLITDTQYF. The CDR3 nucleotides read TGCGCCAGCAGCCAAGGTCCAGCGGGGGAGCTTTTGATTACAGATACGCAGTATTTT.

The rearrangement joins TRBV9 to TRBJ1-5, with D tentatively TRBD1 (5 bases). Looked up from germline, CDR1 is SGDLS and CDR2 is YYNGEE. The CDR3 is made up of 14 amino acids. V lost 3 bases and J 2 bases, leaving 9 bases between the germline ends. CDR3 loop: CASSADRGNQPQHF. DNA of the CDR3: TGTGCCAGCAGCGCCGACAGAGGCAATCAGCCCCAGCATTTT.

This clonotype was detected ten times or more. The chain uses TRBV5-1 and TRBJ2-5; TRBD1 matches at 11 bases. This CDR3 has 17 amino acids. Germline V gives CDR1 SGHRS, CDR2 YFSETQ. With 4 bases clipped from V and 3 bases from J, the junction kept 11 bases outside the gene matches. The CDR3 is CASSPGQGAKVKETQYF. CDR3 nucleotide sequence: TGCGCCAGCAGCCCTGGACAGGGGGCGAAAGTAAAAGAGACCCAGTACTTC.

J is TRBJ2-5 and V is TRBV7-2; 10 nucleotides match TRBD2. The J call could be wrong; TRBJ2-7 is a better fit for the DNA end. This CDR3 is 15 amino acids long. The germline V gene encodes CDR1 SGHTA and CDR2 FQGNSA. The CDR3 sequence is CASSLLAGVVHEQYV. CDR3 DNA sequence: TGTGCCAGCAGCTTGCTAGCGGGAGTAGTCCACGAGCAGTACGTC.

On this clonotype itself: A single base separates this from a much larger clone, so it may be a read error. The CDR3 region is CVTRKGQAYGQYF. The CDR3 bases are TGTGTAACCAGGAAGGGACAGGCCTACGGGCAGTACTTC. The gene calls are TRBV27 and TRBJ2-7, with 8 bases matching TRBD1. Germline values: CDR1 MNHEY, CDR2 SMNVEV (reference sequence). The CDR3 spans 13 residues.

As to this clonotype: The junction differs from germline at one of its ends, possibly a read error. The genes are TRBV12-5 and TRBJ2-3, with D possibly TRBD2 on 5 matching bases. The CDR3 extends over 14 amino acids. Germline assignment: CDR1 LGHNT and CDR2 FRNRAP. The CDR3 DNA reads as TGTACTAGTGGTTTGTCAGGCCGCACAGATACGCAGTATTTT. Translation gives CTSGLSGRTDTQYF. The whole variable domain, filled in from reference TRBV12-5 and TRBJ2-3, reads DARVTQTPRHKVTEMGQEVTMRCQPILGHNTVFWYRQTMMQGLELLAYFRNRAPLDDSGMPKDRFSAEMPDATLATLKIQPSEPRDSAVYFCTSGLSGRTDTQYFGPGTRLTVL.

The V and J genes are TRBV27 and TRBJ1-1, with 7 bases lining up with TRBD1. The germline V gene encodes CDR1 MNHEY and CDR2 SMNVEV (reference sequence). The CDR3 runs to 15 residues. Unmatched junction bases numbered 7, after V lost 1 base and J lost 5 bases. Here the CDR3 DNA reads TGTGCCAGCAGTTTATACAGAGGGGGCATAACTGAAGCTTTCTTT. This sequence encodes CASSLYRGGITEAFF.

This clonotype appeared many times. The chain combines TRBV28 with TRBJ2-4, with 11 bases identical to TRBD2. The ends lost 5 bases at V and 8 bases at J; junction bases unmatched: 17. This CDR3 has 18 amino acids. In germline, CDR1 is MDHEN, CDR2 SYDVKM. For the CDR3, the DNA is TGTGCCAGCAGTCCGAATACTAGCGGGGGAGATCAAAGCGACATTCAGTACTTC. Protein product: CASSPNTSGGDQSDIQYF.

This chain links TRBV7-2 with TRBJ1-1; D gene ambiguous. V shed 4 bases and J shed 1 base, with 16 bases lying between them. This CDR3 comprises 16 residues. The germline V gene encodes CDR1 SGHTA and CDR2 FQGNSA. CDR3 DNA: TGTGCCAGCAGCTCTGGCGGGTGGAGGGCGAACACTGAAGCTTTCTTT. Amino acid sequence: CASSSGGWRANTEAFF.

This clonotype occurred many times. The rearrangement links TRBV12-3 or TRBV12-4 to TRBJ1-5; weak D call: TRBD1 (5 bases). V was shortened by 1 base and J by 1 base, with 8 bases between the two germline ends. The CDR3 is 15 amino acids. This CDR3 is CASSLERGSNQPQHF. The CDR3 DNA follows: TGTGCCAGCAGTTTAGAGAGGGGCAGCAATCAGCCCCAGCATTTT.

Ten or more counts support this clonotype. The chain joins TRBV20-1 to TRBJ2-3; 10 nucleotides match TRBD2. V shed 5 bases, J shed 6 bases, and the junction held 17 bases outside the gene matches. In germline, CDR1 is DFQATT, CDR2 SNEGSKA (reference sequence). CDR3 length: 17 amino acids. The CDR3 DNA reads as TGCAGTGCTTCGACTAGAACGAGCGGGGGGGCCGAGGATACGCAGTATTTT. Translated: CSASTRTSGGAEDTQYF.